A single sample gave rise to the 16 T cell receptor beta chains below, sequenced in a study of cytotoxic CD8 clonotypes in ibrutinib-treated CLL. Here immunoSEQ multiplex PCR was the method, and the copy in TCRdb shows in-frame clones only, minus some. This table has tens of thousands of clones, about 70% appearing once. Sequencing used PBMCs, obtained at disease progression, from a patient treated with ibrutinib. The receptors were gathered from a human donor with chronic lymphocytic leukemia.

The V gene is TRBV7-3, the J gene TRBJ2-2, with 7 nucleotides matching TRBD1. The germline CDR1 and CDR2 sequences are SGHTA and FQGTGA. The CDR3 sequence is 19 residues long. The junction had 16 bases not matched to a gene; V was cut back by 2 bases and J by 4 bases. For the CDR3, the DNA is TGTGCCAGCAGCTTAGAAGAAGGGATCCCCACAGGGGCCACCGGGGAGCTGTTTTTT. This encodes CASSLEEGIPTGATGELFF.

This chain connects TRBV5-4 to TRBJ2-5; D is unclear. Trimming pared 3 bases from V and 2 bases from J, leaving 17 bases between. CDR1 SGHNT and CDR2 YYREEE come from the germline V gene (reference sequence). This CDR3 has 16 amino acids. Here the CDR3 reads CASSYPLIGPQETQYF. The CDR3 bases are TGTGCCAGCAGCTACCCCCTAATCGGGCCTCAAGAGACCCAGTACTTC.

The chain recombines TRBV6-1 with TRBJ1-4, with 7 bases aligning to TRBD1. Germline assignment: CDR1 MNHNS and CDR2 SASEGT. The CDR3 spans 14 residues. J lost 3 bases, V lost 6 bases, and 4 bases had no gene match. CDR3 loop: CASRQGPSNEKLFF. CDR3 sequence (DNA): TGTGCCAGCAGACAGGGGCCGTCTAATGAAAAACTGTTTTTT.

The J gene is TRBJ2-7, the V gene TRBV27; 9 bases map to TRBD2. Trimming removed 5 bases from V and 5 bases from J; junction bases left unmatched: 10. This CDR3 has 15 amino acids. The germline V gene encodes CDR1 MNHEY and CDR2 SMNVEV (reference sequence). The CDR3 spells CASSDLAGRSHEQYF. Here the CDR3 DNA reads TGTGCCAGCAGTGATCTAGCGGGAAGGTCCCACGAGCAGTACTTC.

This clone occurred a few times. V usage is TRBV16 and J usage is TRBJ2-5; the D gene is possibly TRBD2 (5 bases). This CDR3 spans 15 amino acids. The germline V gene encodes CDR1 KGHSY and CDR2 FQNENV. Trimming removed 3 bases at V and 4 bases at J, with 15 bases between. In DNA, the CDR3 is TGTGCCAGCAGCCATCGGAGGTCCGTGGGAGAGACCCAGTACTTC. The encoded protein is CASSHRRSVGETQYF.

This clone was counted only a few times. The CDR3 region is CASSSAGRAHQPQHF. CDR3 in DNA: TGTGCCAGCAGTTCGGCAGGACGAGCCCATCAGCCCCAGCATTTT. The V gene is TRBV28, the J gene TRBJ1-5; D is unresolved. Trimming took off 4 bases at V and 5 bases at J, with 15 bases between the two ends. This CDR3 spans 15 amino acids. Germline CDR1 is MDHEN and CDR2 is SYDVKM. The full variable domain, in which reference TRBV28 and TRBJ1-5 provide the parts outside the CDR3, is DVKVTQSSRYLVKRTGEKVFLECVQDMDHENMFWYRQDPGLGLRLIYFSYDVKMKEKGDIPEGYSVSREKKERFSLILESASTNQTSMYLCASSSAGRAHQPQHFGDGTRLSIL.

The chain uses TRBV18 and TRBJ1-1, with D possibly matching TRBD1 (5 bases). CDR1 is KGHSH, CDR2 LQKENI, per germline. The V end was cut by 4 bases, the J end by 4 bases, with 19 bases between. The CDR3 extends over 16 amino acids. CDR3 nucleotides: TGTGCCAGCTCACTTGCGGGACGCCCGGGAAGCACTGAAGCTTTCTTT. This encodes CASSLAGRPGSTEAFF.

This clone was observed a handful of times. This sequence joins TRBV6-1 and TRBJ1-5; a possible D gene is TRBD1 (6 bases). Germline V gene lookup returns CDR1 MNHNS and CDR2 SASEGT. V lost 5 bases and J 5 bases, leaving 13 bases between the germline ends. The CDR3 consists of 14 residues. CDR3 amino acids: CASSTTGMDQPQHF. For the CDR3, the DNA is TGTGCCAGCAGTACAACAGGGATGGATCAGCCCCAGCATTTT.

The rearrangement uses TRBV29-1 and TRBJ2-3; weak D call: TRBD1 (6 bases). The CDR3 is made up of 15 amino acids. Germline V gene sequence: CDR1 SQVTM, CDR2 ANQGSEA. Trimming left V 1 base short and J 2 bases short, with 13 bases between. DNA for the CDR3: TGCAGCGTTGAAGCGCAGGGGAACCCCACAGATACGCAGTATTTT. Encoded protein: CSVEAQGNPTDTQYF.

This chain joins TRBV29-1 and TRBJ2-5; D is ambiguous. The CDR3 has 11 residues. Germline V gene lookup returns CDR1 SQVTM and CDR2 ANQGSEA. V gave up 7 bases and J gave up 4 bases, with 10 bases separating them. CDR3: CSARIGETQYF. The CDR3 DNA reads TGCAGCGCCCGCATTGGAGAGACCCAGTACTTC.

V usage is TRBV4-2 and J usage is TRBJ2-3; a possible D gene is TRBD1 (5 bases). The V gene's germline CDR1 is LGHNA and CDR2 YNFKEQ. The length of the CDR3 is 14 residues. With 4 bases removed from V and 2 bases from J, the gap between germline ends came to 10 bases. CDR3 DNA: TGTGCCAGCAGCCGAAACAGGAACACAGATACGCAGTATTTT. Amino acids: CASSRNRNTDTQYF.

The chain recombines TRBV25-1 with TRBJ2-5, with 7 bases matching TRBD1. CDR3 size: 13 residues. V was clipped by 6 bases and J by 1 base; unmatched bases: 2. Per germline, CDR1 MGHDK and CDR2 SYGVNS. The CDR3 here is CASSRGIQETQYF. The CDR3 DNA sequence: TGTGCCAGCAGCAGGGGGATCCAAGAGACCCAGTACTTC.

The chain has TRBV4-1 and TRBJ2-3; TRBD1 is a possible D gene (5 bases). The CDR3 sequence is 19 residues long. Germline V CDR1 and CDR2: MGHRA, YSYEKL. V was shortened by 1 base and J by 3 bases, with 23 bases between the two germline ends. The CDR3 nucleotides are TGCGCCAGCAGCCAAGGACCCTTTCAACCGGGCCCAGGGACAGATACGCAGTATTTT. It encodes CASSQGPFQPGPGTDTQYF.

The CDR3 DNA sequence: TGTGCCAGCAGCGTAGACGGCTACTATGGCTACACCTTC. Protein product: CASSVDGYYGYTF. V usage is TRBV9 and J usage is TRBJ1-2; D remains unclear. Looked up from germline, CDR1 is SGDLS and CDR2 is YYNGEE. The CDR3 sequence is 13 residues long. V was pared by 0 bases and J by 3 bases, with 6 bases between.

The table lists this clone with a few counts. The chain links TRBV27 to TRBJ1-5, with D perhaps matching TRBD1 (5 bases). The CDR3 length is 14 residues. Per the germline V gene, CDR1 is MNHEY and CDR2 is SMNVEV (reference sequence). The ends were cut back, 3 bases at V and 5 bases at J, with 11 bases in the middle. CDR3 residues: CASSFLGDYQPQHF. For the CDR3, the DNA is TGTGCCAGCAGTTTCTTAGGGGATTATCAGCCCCAGCATTTT.

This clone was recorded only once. The CDR3 nucleotides read TGCGCCAGCAGCTCTGGAGAGATTCAGTACTTC. Protein: CASSSGEIQYF. The V gene is TRBV5-1, the J gene TRBJ2-4; D gene uncertain. V dropped 3 bases and J dropped 10 bases, with 8 bases sitting between them. Germline V lookup: CDR1 SGHRS, CDR2 YFSETQ. The CDR3 has 11 residues.